The present TCR beta chain was sequenced within a study of blood T cell repertoires in COVID-19. The V gene lost 0 bases and the J gene lost 4 bases, with 10 bases spanning the gap. This CDR3 region has 14 residues. CDR1 is SGHRS and CDR2 is YFSETQ in the germline V gene. Measured with immunoSEQ multiplex PCR; TCRdb has only the in-frame clones, and not every one. The sample has hundreds of thousands of clones, approximately 90% seen once. Specimen: PBMCs or T cells enriched from blood (not recorded which). The chain couples TRBV5-1 to TRBJ1-1; TRBD1 might be the D (6 bases). The clonotype originates from a man aged 45-65 years who had been exposed to COVID-19. The CDR3 DNA sequence: TGCGCCAGCAGCTTGGGACAGGCGGGCACTGAAGCTTTCTTT. Its protein product is CASSLGQAGTEAFF.